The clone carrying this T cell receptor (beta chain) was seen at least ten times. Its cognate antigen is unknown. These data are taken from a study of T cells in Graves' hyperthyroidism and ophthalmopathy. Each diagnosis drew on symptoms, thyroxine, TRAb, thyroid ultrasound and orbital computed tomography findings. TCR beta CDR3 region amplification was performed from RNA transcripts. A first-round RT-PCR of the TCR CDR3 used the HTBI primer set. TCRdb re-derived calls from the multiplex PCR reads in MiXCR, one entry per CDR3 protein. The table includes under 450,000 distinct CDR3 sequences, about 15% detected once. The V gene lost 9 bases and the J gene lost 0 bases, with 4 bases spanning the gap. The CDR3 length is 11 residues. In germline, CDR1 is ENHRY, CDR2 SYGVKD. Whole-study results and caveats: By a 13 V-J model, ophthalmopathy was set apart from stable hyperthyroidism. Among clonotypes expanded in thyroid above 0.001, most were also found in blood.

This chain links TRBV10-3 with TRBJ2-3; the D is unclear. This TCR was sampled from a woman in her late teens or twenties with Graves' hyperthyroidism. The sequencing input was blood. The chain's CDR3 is CAILSTDTQYF. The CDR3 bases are TGTGCCATTTTAAGCACAGATACGCAGTATTTT.